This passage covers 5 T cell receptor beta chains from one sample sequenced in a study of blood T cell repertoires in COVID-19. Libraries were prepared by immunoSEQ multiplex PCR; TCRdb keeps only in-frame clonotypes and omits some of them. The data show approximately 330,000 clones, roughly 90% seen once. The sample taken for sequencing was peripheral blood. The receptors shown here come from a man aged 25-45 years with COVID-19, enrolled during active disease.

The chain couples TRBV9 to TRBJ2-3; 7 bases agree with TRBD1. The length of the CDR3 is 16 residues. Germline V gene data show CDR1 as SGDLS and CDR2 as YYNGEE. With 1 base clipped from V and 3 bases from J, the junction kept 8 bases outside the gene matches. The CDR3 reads CASSVLQGSRTDTQYF. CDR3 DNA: TGTGCCAGCAGCGTACTACAGGGGAGTCGGACAGATACGCAGTATTTT.

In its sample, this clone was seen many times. In nucleotides, the CDR3 is TGTGCCAGCAGCCCGAATTCGCGGGGACTAGCCAAAAACATTCAGTACTTC. Protein sequence: CASSPNSRGLAKNIQYF. The J gene is TRBJ2-4, the V gene TRBV7-8, with D possibly being TRBD2 (6 bases). The CDR3 has 17 amino acids. In germline, CDR1 is SGHVS, CDR2 FQNEAQ. Trimming shortened V by 5 bases and J by 0 bases, and 17 bases separated the two germline ends.

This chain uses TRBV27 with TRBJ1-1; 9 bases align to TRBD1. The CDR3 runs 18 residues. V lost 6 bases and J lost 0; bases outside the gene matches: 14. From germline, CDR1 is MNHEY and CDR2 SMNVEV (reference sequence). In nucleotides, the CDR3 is TGTGCCAGCAGAACAGGGGGCCCCCCAGCTACCATGAACACTGAAGCTTTCTTT. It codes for CASRTGGPPATMNTEAFF.

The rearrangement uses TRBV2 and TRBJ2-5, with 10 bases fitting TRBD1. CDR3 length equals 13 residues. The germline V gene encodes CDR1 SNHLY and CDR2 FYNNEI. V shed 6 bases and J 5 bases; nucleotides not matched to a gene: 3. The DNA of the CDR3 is TGTGCCAGCAGGAGACAGGGGGCTGAGACCCAGTACTTC. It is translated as CASRRQGAETQYF.

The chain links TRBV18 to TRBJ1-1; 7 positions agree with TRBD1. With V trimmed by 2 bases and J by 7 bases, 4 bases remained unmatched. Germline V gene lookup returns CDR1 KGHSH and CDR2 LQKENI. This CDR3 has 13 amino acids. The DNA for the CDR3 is TGTGCCAGCTCACCAGGGACAGACCTTGAAGCTTTCTTT. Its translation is CASSPGTDLEAFF.